The present TCR beta chain was sequenced within a study of vaccination effects on CD4 cells after COVID-19. Viral peptide pool expansion of antigen-specific CD4+ T cells preceded sequencing in the ViraFEST assay. Subsequent to approximately 9 days of culture, CD4+ T cells were isolated. TCRdb keeps only in-frame clones here, not all; method: immunoSEQ multiplex PCR. The sample holds some 20,000 clones, 70% seen once. The CDR3 length is 14 residues. Germline assignment: CDR1 SGHRS and CDR2 YFSETQ. J lost 5 bases, V lost 2 bases, and 3 bases had no gene match. In the case of this clone: The antigen remains unidentified.

This TCR was recovered from a human donor who received a COVID-19 vaccine. The chain joins TRBV5-1 to TRBJ2-3; TRBD2 aligns across 9 bases. This specimen consisted of CD4+ T cells from PBMCs cultured with HCoV-229E spike peptides, obtained before COVID-19 vaccination. CDR3 protein: CASSFSGGVDTQYF. CDR3 nucleotide sequence: TGCGCCAGCAGCTTTAGCGGGGGTGTAGATACGCAGTATTTT.